This TCR beta chain emerged from a study of vaccination effects on CD4 cells after COVID-19. About the research overall: After about 2 million PBMC were placed in each well, they were cultured with approximately 10 IU/ml IL-2 and roughly 10 ug/ml peptides.

V lost 4 bases, J lost 2 bases, and 2 bases stayed unmatched. This CDR3 contains 13 residues. The V gene's germline CDR1 is SGHRS and CDR2 YFSETQ. Concerning this clone itself: As yet, its antigen is unknown.

At the end of less than 12 days of culture, CD4+ T cells were isolated. Documented for the person is a PCR-confirmed SARS-CoV-2 infection occurring between March and December 2020. Everyone in the study got two shots of either the BNT162b2 or mRNA-1273 vaccine. Assay: immunoSEQ multiplex PCR; the TCRdb copy retains only in-frame clones and omits some. The sample lists about 50,000 clones; under 85% were seen once. The sample consisted of CD4+ T cells from PBMCs cultured without peptide, taken after COVID-19 vaccination. The sequence was obtained from a human donor who had a prior SARS-CoV-2 infection. The V and J genes are TRBV5-1 and TRBJ1-2, with 7 bases fitting TRBD1. CDR3 sequence: CASSLGQNYGYTF. The CDR3 DNA follows: TGCGCCAGCAGCCTGGGACAGAACTATGGCTACACCTTC.